This TCR beta chain was recovered during a study of shared clonotypes between healthy human individuals. Study-level results: Clonotypes not shared had lower generation probabilities than those common to all four donors. Estimated richness was generally greater in naive than memory subsets.

Terminally differentiated effector memory CD45RA+ cells were excluded from the naive CD8 cells, which were CD45RO-negative and positively selected for CCR7. This clone occurred once. Its antigen is unknown. Generated by immunoSEQ multiplex PCR, the TCRdb table keeps only in-frame clones and is missing some. The table has roughly 590,000 clones, 95% to 96% seen once. This CDR3 has 15 residues. CDR1 and CDR2 from the germline V gene are MNHEY and SMNVEV (reference sequence). V was shortened by 1 base and J by 0 bases, with 9 bases between the two germline ends. The clonotype comes from a woman aged 25 to 39 in good health. The rearrangement links TRBV27 to TRBJ1-1, with a tentative D call TRBD1 (5 bases). Sequencing was performed on naive CD8+ T cells sorted from blood. The CDR3 loop is CASSLWGRLNTEAFF. Written as DNA, the CDR3 is TGTGCCAGCAGTTTATGGGGCAGACTGAACACTGAAGCTTTCTTT.